Below are 22 T cell receptor beta chains sequenced from a single sample in a study of cytomegalovirus exposure and HLA in healthy donors. Profiling relied on immunoSEQ multiplex PCR, and the TCRdb table lists in-frame clones only, not all of them. The table includes a few hundred thousand clones, 70% to 90% detected once. The source material was PBMCs. The source of these receptors is a woman between 18 and 30 years old in good health and CMV-seronegative.

This clone was recorded only once. The rearrangement uses TRBV9 and TRBJ2-7; 13 bases line up with TRBD2. The J segment lost 6 bases and the V segment lost 0 bases, leaving 12 bases of the junction unmatched. Germline CDR1 SGDLS, CDR2 YYNGEE. CDR3 size: 18 residues. CDR3 sequence: CASSVALRTSGSNPEQYF. The DNA of the CDR3 is TGTGCCAGCAGCGTAGCTCTCAGGACTAGCGGGAGTAACCCCGAGCAGTACTTC.

V usage is TRBV7-3 and J usage is TRBJ2-7, with 7 bases lining up with TRBD2. V trimming: 5 bases; J trimming: 6 bases; junction bases outside the gene matches: 4. Germline V gives CDR1 SGHTA, CDR2 FQGTGA. There are 12 residues in the CDR3. CDR3 in amino acids: CASSHGLGEQYF. DNA of the CDR3: TGTGCCAGCAGCCACGGACTAGGCGAGCAGTACTTC.

The chain couples TRBV5-1 to TRBJ2-1; 9 nucleotides line up with TRBD1. The CDR3 is made up of 16 amino acids. Germline values: CDR1 SGHRS, CDR2 YFSETQ. V gave up 4 bases and J gave up 8 bases; unmatched junction bases: 13. In DNA form, the CDR3 reads TGCGCCAGCAGCAGACGCCGGGACAGGGACGCAGATGAGCAGTTCTTC. This gives the protein CASSRRRDRDADEQFF.

For this clone: At the DNA level, this CDR3 is encoded by other sequences in the same sample as well. The rearrangement joins TRBV6-5 to TRBJ1-2; D not resolved. The V gene lost 2 bases and the J gene lost 5 bases, with 6 bases spanning the gap. CDR3 length: 12 residues. The germline gives CDR1 MNHEY, CDR2 SVGAGI. CDR3 in DNA: TGTGCCAGCAGTTACGCGGGGTATGGCTACACCTTC. Translation: CASSYAGYGYTF.

The chain joins TRBV5-1 to TRBJ2-1; a possible D gene is TRBD1 (5 bases). The germline gives CDR1 SGHRS, CDR2 YFSETQ. This CDR3 has 11 residues. Trimming stripped 3 bases from V and 7 bases from J, with 5 bases between. DNA of the CDR3: TGCGCCAGCAGCTACAGGAATGAGCAGTTCTTC. Its protein is CASSYRNEQFF. The variable domain in full, with the rest retrieved from reference TRBV5-1 and TRBJ2-1, is KAGVTQTPRYLIKTRGQQVTLSCSPISGHRSVSWYQQTPGQGLQFLFEYFSETQRNKGNFPGRFSGRQFSNSRSEMNVSTLELGDSALYLCASSYRNEQFFGPGTRLTVL.

The V gene is TRBV19, the J gene TRBJ2-1, with unresolved D. This CDR3 comprises 16 residues. Trimming left V 4 bases short and J 6 bases short, with 19 bases between. Germline values: CDR1 LNHDA, CDR2 SQIVND (reference sequence). The CDR3 nucleotides are TGTGCCAGTAGTAGCGCGTTGCAGCTAGTTACCAATGAGCAGTTCTTC. Translated: CASSSALQLVTNEQFF.

The CDR3 DNA sequence: TGTGCCAGCAGCTTGGGGGGTGCCCGTACCTACGAGCAGTACTTC. Residues: CASSLGGARTYEQYF. The genes are TRBV7-2 and TRBJ2-7, with D perhaps matching TRBD2 (6 bases). The CDR3 covers 15 residues. Between the trimmed V and J ends, which lost 3 bases and 2 bases, there was a span of 14 bases. The germline V gene has CDR1 SGHTA and CDR2 FQGNSA.

This chain connects TRBV12-5 to TRBJ1-5; the D is unclear. Germline CDR1 reads LGHNT; CDR2 reads FRNRAP. V shed 3 bases and J shed 6 bases, with 9 bases lying between them. CDR3 size: 13 residues. CDR3 in DNA: TGTGCTAGTGGTTTTCGGGGTTTTCAGCCCCAGCATTTT. As protein: CASGFRGFQPQHF. The whole variable domain, remainder taken from reference TRBV12-5 and TRBJ1-5, is DARVTQTPRHKVTEMGQEVTMRCQPILGHNTVFWYRQTMMQGLELLAYFRNRAPLDDSGMPKDRFSAEMPDATLATLKIQPSEPRDSAVYFCASGFRGFQPQHFGDGTRLSIL.

Points on this clone: Within the sample, other DNA sequences also encode this same CDR3. This rearrangement joins TRBV30 to TRBJ1-3; D is ambiguous. The CDR3 is made up of 13 amino acids. The ends were cut back, 2 bases at V and 0 bases at J, with 5 bases in the middle. The germline V gene encodes CDR1 GTSNPN and CDR2 SVGIG (reference sequence). DNA for the CDR3: TGTGCCTGGAGTCCCGGCTCTGGAAACACCATATATTTT. This sequence encodes CAWSPGSGNTIYF. Filled out from reference TRBV30 and TRBJ1-3, the complete variable domain reads SQTIHQWPATLVQPVGSPLSLECTVEGTSNPNLYWYRQAAGRGLQLLFYSVGIGQISSEVPQNLSASRPQDRQFILSSKKLLLSDSGFYLCAWSPGSGNTIYFGEGSWLTVV.

The chain combines TRBV27 with TRBJ2-1, with 10 bases matching TRBD2. CDR3 length: 15 amino acids. The germline V gene encodes CDR1 MNHEY and CDR2 SMNVEV (reference sequence). V lost 11 bases to trimming and J lost 5 bases; unmatched junction nucleotides: 12. CDR3 nucleotides: TGTGCCGACAAGCACCTAGCGGGAGACGACAATGAGCAGTTCTTC. It codes for CADKHLAGDDNEQFF.

The chain joins TRBV5-4 to TRBJ2-1; a possible D gene is TRBD2 (6 bases). Germline V gene data show CDR1 as SGHNT and CDR2 as YYREEE (reference sequence). This CDR3 spans 13 amino acids. Trimming removed 0 bases from V and 12 bases from J, with 13 bases in between. The CDR3: CASSLGEPGGQFF. CDR3 DNA sequence: TGTGCCAGCAGCTTGGGGGAGCCCGGGGGGCAGTTCTTC.

This clone was observed once. The chain couples TRBV7-2 to TRBJ2-5, with 7 bases lining up with TRBD1. The V gene's germline CDR1 is SGHTA and CDR2 FQGNSA. The CDR3 loop spans 14 amino acids. V was pared by 4 bases and J by 2 bases, with 4 bases of the junction left unmatched. CDR3 nucleotide sequence: TGTGCCAGCAGCTACGGGGACAGACAAGAGACCCAGTACTTC. Its translation is CASSYGDRQETQYF.

This clone was found many times. This chain joins TRBV7-2 and TRBJ2-1; possibly TRBD2 for D (6 bases). With 5 bases removed from V and 6 bases from J, the gap between germline ends came to 11 bases. Per the germline V gene, CDR1 is SGHTA and CDR2 is FQGNSA. CDR3 length: 13 amino acids. The CDR3 nucleotides are TGTGCCAGCAGCCTCCCGGGGGTCAATGAGCAGTTCTTC. Translation gives CASSLPGVNEQFF.

The gene calls are TRBV4-3 and TRBJ2-1; D uncertain. CDR3 length equals 15 residues. V lost 0 bases and J lost 0, with 6 bases in between. CDR1 and CDR2 (germline): LGHNA, YSLEER. CDR3 amino acids: CASSQESGSYNEQFF. In DNA, the CDR3 is TGCGCCAGCAGCCAAGAGTCGGGCTCCTACAATGAGCAGTTCTTC.

This clone was observed once. The chain links TRBV7-2 to TRBJ1-2, with TRBD1 identical over 7 bases. Germline V lookup: CDR1 SGHTA, CDR2 FQGNSA. V lost 0 bases, J lost 4 bases, and 5 bases stayed unmatched. The CDR3 consists of 15 residues. The CDR3 nucleotides are TGTGCCAGCAGCTTAGCGGTCCAGGGGGGCTATGGCTACACCTTC. As protein: CASSLAVQGGYGYTF. Full variable domain (missing parts from reference TRBV7-2 and TRBJ1-2): GAGVSQSPSNKVTEKGKDVELRCDPISGHTALYWYRQSLGQGLEFLIYFQGNSAPDKSGLPSDRFSAERTGGSVSTLTIQRTQQEDSAVYLCASSLAVQGGYGYTFGSGTRLTVV.

The rearrangement links TRBV13 to TRBJ2-7; 7 bases fit TRBD1. The CDR3 runs 13 residues. V lost 6 bases, J lost 3 bases, and 5 bases stayed unmatched. CDR1 and CDR2 from the germline V gene are PRHDT and FYEKMQ (reference sequence). The CDR3 sequence is CASRDGTDYEQYF. For the CDR3, the DNA is TGTGCCAGCAGGGATGGGACAGACTACGAGCAGTACTTC.

The chain employs TRBV9 and TRBJ2-2; 8 positions agree with TRBD1. The V segment lost 2 bases and the J segment 5 bases; nucleotides outside the gene matches: 5. The V gene's germline CDR1 is SGDLS and CDR2 YYNGEE. This CDR3 is 15 amino acids long. Here the CDR3 reads CASSVGQGSTGELFF. The DNA for the CDR3 is TGTGCCAGCAGCGTCGGACAGGGTTCTACCGGGGAGCTGTTTTTT. The whole variable domain, filled in from reference TRBV9 and TRBJ2-2, reads DSGVTQTPKHLITATGQRVTLRCSPRSGDLSVYWYQQSLDQGLQFLIQYYNGEERAKGNILERFSAQQFPDLHSELNLSSLELGDSALYFCASSVGQGSTGELFFGEGSRLTVL.

V and J are TRBV5-1 and TRBJ2-7; 10 bases map to TRBD2. This CDR3 region has 16 residues. The ends lost 1 base at V and 0 bases at J; junction bases unmatched: 4. The V gene's germline CDR1 is SGHRS and CDR2 YFSETQ. CDR3 protein: CASSLLASGSSYEQYF. As DNA, the CDR3 is TGCGCCAGCAGCTTGTTGGCTAGCGGGAGCTCCTACGAGCAGTACTTC.

The chain employs TRBV4-2 and TRBJ2-7; possible D gene TRBD2, 5 bases. This CDR3 comprises 16 residues. Germline-derived CDR1 and CDR2 are LGHNA and YNFKEQ. The ends were cut back, 2 bases at V and 0 bases at J, with 14 bases in the middle. The CDR3 sequence is CASSQYSQGSSYEQYF. CDR3 in DNA: TGTGCCAGCAGCCAATATAGTCAAGGGAGCTCCTACGAGCAGTACTTC.

V and J are TRBV10-3 and TRBJ2-7, with no clear D. The CDR3 loop spans 12 amino acids. V lost 5 bases to trimming and J lost 2 bases, with 7 bases between them. CDR1 and CDR2 (germline): ENHRY, SYGVKD. The CDR3 region is CAISPGPYEQYF. The CDR3 DNA reads as TGTGCCATCAGTCCAGGCCCCTACGAGCAGTACTTC.

This chain links TRBV11-2 with TRBJ2-7, with TRBD2 matching 13 bases. The CDR3 is 18 amino acids. J was trimmed by 4 bases and V by 2 bases; bases with no gene match: 11. The germline gives CDR1 SGHAT, CDR2 FQNNGV. CDR3 bases: TGTGCCAGCAGCTTATCCCAGGGGCGGACTAGCGGGAGTTACGAGCAGTACTTC. It specifies CASSLSQGRTSGSYEQYF.

CDR3 in DNA: TGTGCCATCCGCGAGACTAGCGGGAGGAATGAGCAGTTCTTC. It translates to CAIRETSGRNEQFF. The V and J genes are TRBV10-3 and TRBJ2-1; 13 bases fit TRBD2. Looked up from germline, CDR1 is ENHRY and CDR2 is SYGVKD. This CDR3 has 14 residues. Losses at the gene ends were 8 bases for V and 7 bases for J; bases not matched to a gene: 5.